These 23 T cell receptor beta chains were sequenced from one sample in a study of T cells in Graves' hyperthyroidism and ophthalmopathy. RNA transcripts yielded amplified TCR beta CDR3 regions. TCR CDR3 regions were first amplified by RT-PCR with HTBI primers. TCRdb called the multiplex PCR reads again in MiXCR, with one record for every CDR3 protein. The sample carries approximately 400,000 distinct CDR3 sequences, over 11% recorded once. Material for sequencing was blood. Source of these receptors: a woman aged 60-75 years with Graves' hyperthyroidism.

Details on this clonotype: Given a much more abundant clone one base away, this may be a read error. This chain connects TRBV11-2 to TRBJ2-1; D is unclear. V shed 7 bases and J shed 0 bases, with 13 bases lying between them. There are 15 residues in the CDR3. Germline CDR1 reads SGHAT; CDR2 reads FQNNGV. In DNA form, the CDR3 reads TGTGCCAGCACCCCGGGTGCCCTCTCCTACAATGAGCAGTTCTTC. Amino acid sequence: CASTPGALSYNEQFF.

This clonotype was observed many times. The chain links TRBV18 to TRBJ2-2, with D maybe TRBD2 (6 bases). The CDR3 is 15 residues long. Germline CDR1 is KGHSH and CDR2 is LQKENI. V gave up 3 bases and J gave up 3 bases, with 11 bases separating them. In nucleotides, the CDR3 is TGTGCCAGCTCACCCAGGGAGGATCACACCGGGGAGCTGTTTTTT. Encoded protein: CASSPREDHTGELFF.

This clonotype turned up a few times. An end of the junction does not agree with germline; a read error may underlie this. The chain employs TRBV29-1 and TRBJ2-1, with 14 bases that match TRBD2. Germline values: CDR1 SQVTM, CDR2 ANQGSEA. The CDR3 sequence is 13 residues long. The CDR3 sequence: CGVIPGTSGSQFF. The DNA for the CDR3 is TGCGGCGTCATTCCGGGGACTAGCGGGAGTCAGTTCTTC.

This clonotype has ten or more counts. This rearrangement joins TRBV20-1 to TRBJ2-3, with 10 bases matching TRBD2. The V segment lost 3 bases and the J segment 4 bases; nucleotides outside the gene matches: 7. The CDR3 extends over 15 amino acids. CDR1 and CDR2 from the germline V gene are DFQATT and SNEGSKA (reference sequence). The CDR3 sequence: CSARRQREGPDTQYF. CDR3 sequence (DNA): TGCAGTGCTAGGAGGCAGCGGGAGGGCCCAGATACGCAGTATTTT.

The table lists this clonotype with many counts. Compared with germline, one end of the junction differs, possibly owing to a read error. The chain couples TRBV12-3 or TRBV12-4 to TRBJ1-1; 8 bases match TRBD1. This CDR3 comprises 14 residues. In DNA, the CDR3 is TGTGCCAGCAGCCCGGGACAGGCGAACGCTGAAGCTTTCTTT. Translation: CASSPGQANAEAFF.

This clonotype was counted a few times. The chain employs TRBV5-5 and TRBJ1-5; the match to TRBD1 covers 9 bases. With V trimmed by 5 bases and J by 2 bases, 11 bases remained unmatched. This CDR3 spans 17 amino acids. The V gene's germline CDR1 is SGHKS and CDR2 YYEKEE (reference sequence). The CDR3 sequence: CASSFTGTGLGNQPQHF. The DNA of the CDR3 is TGTGCCAGCAGTTTTACCGGGACAGGGTTGGGCAATCAGCCCCAGCATTTT.

This clonotype was counted a few times. The chain employs TRBV6-1 and TRBJ1-2; the D gene is possibly TRBD1 (5 bases). The V end was cut by 6 bases, the J end by 3 bases, with 20 bases between. This CDR3 comprises 16 residues. CDR1 is MNHNS, CDR2 SASEGT, per germline. The CDR3 reads CASRQFTRGWDYGYTF. CDR3 DNA: TGTGCCAGCAGGCAATTCACAAGGGGCTGGGACTATGGCTACACCTTC.

The chain is built from TRBV6-5 and TRBJ2-5, with D possibly being TRBD2 (6 bases). Germline CDR1 reads MNHEY; CDR2 reads SVGAGI. This CDR3 comprises 14 residues. Trimming removed 2 bases from V and 5 bases from J, with 12 bases in between. CDR3 region: CASSYGWGDETQYF. The CDR3 DNA sequence: TGTGCCAGCAGTTACGGATGGGGGGACGAGACCCAGTACTTC.

This clonotype was observed many times. V is TRBV3-1 and J is TRBJ2-1; 16 nucleotides align to TRBD2. The ends lost 4 bases at V and 10 bases at J; junction bases unmatched: 1. CDR1 and CDR2 from the germline V gene are LGHDT and YNNKEL (reference sequence). The CDR3 totals 14 residues. For the CDR3, the DNA is TGTGCCAGCAGCCCGGGACTAGCGGGAGGGGAGCAGTTCTTC. This encodes CASSPGLAGGEQFF.

This clonotype has a count of ten or more. The V gene is TRBV12-3 or TRBV12-4, the J gene TRBJ2-2; no clear D gene. The V end lost 6 bases, the J end lost 7 bases, and 12 bases lay between the germline ends. CDR3 length equals 13 residues. For the CDR3, the DNA is TGTGCCAGCAGCAGTCGACTCAGCGGGGAGCTGTTTTTT. Translated: CASSSRLSGELFF.

Many counts were recorded for this clonotype. This sequence joins TRBV5-1 and TRBJ2-3; 11 nucleotides line up with TRBD1. Germline values: CDR1 SGHRS, CDR2 YFSETQ. The CDR3 sequence is 17 residues long. V shed 4 bases and J 1 base; nucleotides not matched to a gene: 8. The CDR3 loop reads CASSPGTGGRRTDTQYF. The CDR3 nucleotides are TGCGCCAGCAGCCCGGGGACAGGGGGGAGACGCACAGATACGCAGTATTTT.

In this sample, this clonotype turned up many times. The chain recombines TRBV2 with TRBJ1-1, with D possibly TRBD1 on 5 matching bases. From germline, CDR1 is SNHLY and CDR2 FYNNEI. The CDR3 is made up of 13 amino acids. V was trimmed by 8 bases and J by 0 bases, leaving 10 bases between them. This CDR3 is CASPWGVNTEAFF. In DNA, the CDR3 is TGTGCCAGCCCCTGGGGGGTGAACACTGAAGCTTTCTTT.

This clonotype has at least ten counts. The rearrangement joins TRBV12-3 or TRBV12-4 to TRBJ2-4; 10 nucleotides align to TRBD1. The V segment lost 4 bases and the J segment 7 bases; nucleotides outside the gene matches: 1. There are 13 residues in the CDR3. The CDR3 bases are TGTGCCAGCAGTTGGGGACAGGGGAACATTCAGTACTTC. Translating gives CASSWGQGNIQYF.

The chain joins TRBV7-3 to TRBJ2-1; the match to TRBD2 covers 9 bases. The CDR3 extends over 16 amino acids. Trimming removed 6 bases from V and 2 bases from J; junction bases left unmatched: 8. CDR1 SGHTA and CDR2 FQGTGA come from the germline V gene. CDR3 DNA: TGTGCCAGCAGGGAGAGTAGCGGGAGAGCCTACAATGAGCAGTTCTTC. This translates into CASRESSGRAYNEQFF.

This clonotype was picked up many times. J is TRBJ2-5 and V is TRBV20-1; D may be TRBD1 or TRBD2 (5 bases each). This CDR3 comprises 9 residues. Germline V gene data show CDR1 as DFQATT and CDR2 as SNEGSKA (reference sequence). Trimming pared 6 bases from V and 9 bases from J, leaving 8 bases between. CDR3 protein: CSAGTPQYF. The DNA for the CDR3 is TGCAGTGCGGGGACGCCCCAGTACTTC.

This clonotype was counted between two and nine times. This chain connects TRBV20-1 to TRBJ2-2; no clear D. The CDR3 extends over 12 amino acids. V lost 3 bases and J 4 bases, leaving 6 bases between the germline ends. Germline V gives CDR1 DFQATT, CDR2 SNEGSKA (reference sequence). CDR3 residues: CSARPLTGELFF. CDR3 bases: TGCAGTGCTAGGCCTCTCACCGGGGAGCTGTTTTTT.

The chain employs TRBV11-2 and TRBJ1-1; TRBD1 matches at 10 bases. The CDR3 length is 15 residues. Trimming cost V 7 bases and J 4 bases; bases outside gene matches: 9. The germline V gene encodes CDR1 SGHAT and CDR2 FQNNGV. CDR3: CASKSGQGGATEAFF. CDR3 sequence (DNA): TGTGCCAGCAAGAGCGGACAGGGGGGGGCCACTGAAGCTTTCTTT.

This clonotype was detected many times. The chain links TRBV3-1 to TRBJ2-3; D is unresolved. Per germline, CDR1 LGHDT and CDR2 YNNKEL (reference sequence). This CDR3 has 14 amino acids. The V gene lost 1 base and the J gene lost 6 bases, with 11 bases spanning the gap. The CDR3 region is CASSQVSGYDTQYF. Written as DNA, the CDR3 is TGTGCCAGCAGCCAAGTCTCAGGATATGATACGCAGTATTTT.

This clonotype was counted at least ten times. V is TRBV5-1 and J is TRBJ2-1; 10 bases match TRBD2. There are 15 residues in the CDR3. Germline values: CDR1 SGHRS, CDR2 YFSETQ. Germline trimming cut 3 bases from V and 5 bases from J; bases unmatched to any gene: 5. CDR3 sequence: CASSSGGTSDNEQFF. CDR3 sequence (DNA): TGCGCCAGCAGCTCTGGTGGGACTAGCGACAATGAGCAGTTCTTC.

This clonotype occurred many times. The V call is TRBV12-5, the J call TRBJ2-4; TRBD2 is a possible D gene (5 bases). The CDR3 is 16 residues long. The V gene's germline CDR1 is LGHNT and CDR2 FRNRAP. Trimming took off 4 bases at V and 0 bases at J, with 13 bases between the two ends. The CDR3 DNA reads as TGTGCTAGTGGTTCTTGGAGGATGGGAGCCAAAAACATTCAGTACTTC. Translated, it gives CASGSWRMGAKNIQYF.

This clonotype was observed many times. V usage is TRBV6-1 and J usage is TRBJ2-7; D is unresolved. This CDR3 spans 14 amino acids. From germline, CDR1 is MNHNS and CDR2 SASEGT. Trimming shortened V by 5 bases and J by 2 bases, and 13 bases separated the two germline ends. The CDR3 DNA is TGTGCCAGCAGTATAGACGGAATTGCCTACGAGCAGTACTTC. Its translation is CASSIDGIAYEQYF.

This clonotype was observed at least ten times. The rearrangement joins TRBV12-3 or TRBV12-4 to TRBJ2-7; D may be TRBD1 or TRBD2 (6 bases each). The CDR3 covers 14 residues. V lost 3 bases to trimming and J lost 4 bases, with 13 bases between them. The CDR3 DNA reads TGTGCCAGCAGTTTGACCGGGGGCGCTTACGAGCAGTACTTC. This sequence encodes CASSLTGGAYEQYF.

There are many counts of this clonotype. The chain is built from TRBV28 and TRBJ2-7, with 14 bases that match TRBD2. Germline V gene sequence: CDR1 MDHEN, CDR2 SYDVKM. With V trimmed by 2 bases and J by 0 bases, 3 bases remained unmatched. This CDR3 region has 17 residues. The CDR3 is CASSLMGLAGVSYEQYF. The DNA for the CDR3 is TGTGCCAGCAGTTTAATGGGACTAGCGGGAGTCTCCTACGAGCAGTACTTC. Drawing the rest from reference TRBV28 and TRBJ2-7, the complete variable domain is DVKVTQSSRYLVKRTGEKVFLECVQDMDHENMFWYRQDPGLGLRLIYFSYDVKMKEKGDIPEGYSVSREKKERFSLILESASTNQTSMYLCASSLMGLAGVSYEQYFGPGTRLTVT.